This T cell receptor beta chain was captured by sequencing in a study of OX40 agonist ivuxolimab in advanced cancers. Broadly, across the study: Ivuxolimab was an agonistic, fully human IgG2 monoclonal antibody directed against OX40 (CD134), a costimulatory receptor. A male proportion of around 83% and a mean age of approximately 58 years, ranging from 23 to 79, were recorded for the dose-escalation cohort. Partial responses occurred in three dose-escalation patients, of whom one had hepatocellular carcinoma and two had cutaneous melanoma. The purpose of peripheral TCRbeta sequencing was to test whether ivuxolimab changed TCR sequence diversity and led to clonal T-cell expansion. Of the approximately 50 dose-escalation patients, hepatocellular carcinoma was present in around 20, melanoma in some 15, renal cell carcinoma in 9 and head and neck cancer in 9. Intravenous ivuxolimab was administered to patients every 2 weeks at six dose levels: 0.01, 0.1, 0.3, 1.5, 3 and 10 mg/kg. Patients were allowed to have had prior anti-PD-1, anti-PD-L1 or anti-CTLA-4 therapy, and more than 35% of the dose-escalation patients had been treated with checkpoint inhibitors. The paper reports the monotherapy dose-escalation portion (N of about 51 patients) of the phase I ivuxolimab trial.

Concerning this clone: Its antigen is currently not known. No clone much larger than this one lies a single base away; base qualities are absent.

To sequence the TCRbeta CDR3 region, genomic DNA was isolated from the sorted cells. TCRbeta CDR3 regions were sequenced using the immunoSEQ Assay. As stored in TCRdb, this immuneACCESS dataset retains in-frame rearrangements with V and J assigned. A fraction of the clones does not appear; measured against another copy, unresolved V genes explain less than half of the discrepancy, and the remainder lacks a known reason. For this sample there are about 27,000 clones; under 80% appear just once. About 29% of the sample is held by the ten biggest clonotypes. General conclusions and limits of the study: Low levels of normalized T-cell clonal expansion were also shown by some nonresponding patients. After ivuxolimab, CD8+ T cells had more expanded clones than CD4+ T cells on average. Antigen specificity was not determined for the clonally expanded peripheral T cells. At doses of 0.1 to 3.0 mg/kg, clonal expansion of both CD4+ and CD8+ T cells in blood was seen between baseline and week 6. In the 0.1-3.0 mg/kg groups, partial responders had among the lowest normalized peripheral clonal expansion, particularly in CD8+ T cells.

The trial excluded patients who had a history of autoimmune disease or were on systemic immunosuppression. Peripheral blood for TCR sequencing was drawn from every dose cohort at baseline, at cycle 4 day 1 and at cycle 7 day 1. The samples were taken from a phase I, first-in-human, multicenter, open-label dose-escalation trial of ivuxolimab. Adults with locally advanced or metastatic melanoma, renal cell, hepatocellular, or head and neck squamous cell carcinoma were enrolled in the trial. CD4+ and CD8+ T cells were sorted separately from peripheral blood before TCR sequencing. CDR1 is given as SEHNR and CDR2 as FQNEAQ, both from the germline V gene (reference sequence). CDR3 length: 14 amino acids, cysteine to phenylalanine. Kept here is only the CDR3 DNA, which spans 42 bases and is read in frame from base 1. V lost 2 bases and J lost 2 bases; the stretch between them is 9 bases long.

The receptor's source is an adult with an advanced solid tumor such as melanoma, head and neck, liver or kidney cancer. Recombination connected TRBV7-9 to TRBJ2-5, and possibly TRBD2, on 5 matching bases. The source was CD4+ or CD8+ T cells sorted from blood, collected in a trial of the OX40 agonist ivuxolimab. The nucleotide sequence reads TGTGCCAGCAGCTTATTCCGGGAACAAGAGACCCAGTACTTC. This translates into CASSLFREQETQYF.